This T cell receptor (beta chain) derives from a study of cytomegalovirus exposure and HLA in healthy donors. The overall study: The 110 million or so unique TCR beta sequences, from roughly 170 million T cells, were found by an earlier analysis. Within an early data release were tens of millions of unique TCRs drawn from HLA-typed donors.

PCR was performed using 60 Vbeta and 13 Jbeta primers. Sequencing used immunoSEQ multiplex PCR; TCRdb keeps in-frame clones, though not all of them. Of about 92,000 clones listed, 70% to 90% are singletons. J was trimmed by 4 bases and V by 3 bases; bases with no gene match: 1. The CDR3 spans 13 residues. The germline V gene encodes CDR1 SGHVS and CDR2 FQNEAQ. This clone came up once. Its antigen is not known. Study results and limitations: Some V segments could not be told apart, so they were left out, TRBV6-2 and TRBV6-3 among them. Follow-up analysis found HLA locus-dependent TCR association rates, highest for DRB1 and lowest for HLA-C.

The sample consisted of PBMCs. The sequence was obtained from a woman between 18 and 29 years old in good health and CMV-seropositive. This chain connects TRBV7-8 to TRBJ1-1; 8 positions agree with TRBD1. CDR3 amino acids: CASSLDRATEAFF. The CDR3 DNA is TGTGCCAGCAGCTTGGACAGGGCCACTGAAGCTTTCTTT. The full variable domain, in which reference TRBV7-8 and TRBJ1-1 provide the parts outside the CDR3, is GAGVSQSPRYKVAKRGQDVALRCDPISGHVSLFWYQQALGQGPEFLTYFQNEAQLDKSGLPSDRFFAERPEGSVSTLKIQRTQQEDSAVYLCASSLDRATEAFFGQGTRLTVV.